This TCR beta chain was sequenced for a study of patients and donors after allogeneic stem cell transplantation. V shed 3 bases, J shed 0 bases, and the junction held 1 base outside the gene matches. The CDR3 is 14 residues long. This clonotype was seen a handful of times. Using its own MiXCR run on the RT-PCR reads, TCRdb lists one record per CDR3 protein. The table lists 900,000 to 1,000,000 distinct CDR3 sequences, 15% to 20% of them singletons. Sample: blood, either unsorted or a sorted T cell fraction (not recorded which). The chain carries TRBV12-3 or TRBV12-4 and TRBJ2-5; TRBD2 matches 7 bases. The receptor was isolated from a human donor who was either an allogeneic HSCT recipient or a stem cell or donor lymphocyte infusion donor (not recorded which). It is not recorded whose cells these are; they may come from a transplant donor. CDR3 in amino acids: CASSFGTNQETQYF. CDR3 bases: TGTGCCAGCAGTTTTGGGACTAACCAAGAGACCCAGTACTTC.